This TCR beta chain was profiled in a study of T cell responses to AZD1222 COVID-19 vaccine. Study-level points and caveats: Baseline seropositives among AZD1222 recipients totaled only 5 or 6.

CDR1 and CDR2 from the germline V gene are SGHTA and FQGTGA. The CDR3 has 14 residues. The V end lost 5 bases, the J end lost 8 bases, and 13 bases lay between the germline ends. Regarding this clone: Its antigen is still unknown.

Assay used: immunoSEQ multiplex PCR; TCRdb lists only in-frame clones, some missing. The table has more than 85,000 clones, over 80% seen once. This sequence was found in an adult in good health. The sample in question was peripheral blood, obtained on day 0 of AZD1222 vaccination. V gene TRBV7-3 combines with J gene TRBJ1-6; no definite D call. CDR3 nucleotides: TGTGCCAGCAGCCAGACCCCGTTGGATTCACCCCTCCACTTT. Its translation is CASSQTPLDSPLHF.